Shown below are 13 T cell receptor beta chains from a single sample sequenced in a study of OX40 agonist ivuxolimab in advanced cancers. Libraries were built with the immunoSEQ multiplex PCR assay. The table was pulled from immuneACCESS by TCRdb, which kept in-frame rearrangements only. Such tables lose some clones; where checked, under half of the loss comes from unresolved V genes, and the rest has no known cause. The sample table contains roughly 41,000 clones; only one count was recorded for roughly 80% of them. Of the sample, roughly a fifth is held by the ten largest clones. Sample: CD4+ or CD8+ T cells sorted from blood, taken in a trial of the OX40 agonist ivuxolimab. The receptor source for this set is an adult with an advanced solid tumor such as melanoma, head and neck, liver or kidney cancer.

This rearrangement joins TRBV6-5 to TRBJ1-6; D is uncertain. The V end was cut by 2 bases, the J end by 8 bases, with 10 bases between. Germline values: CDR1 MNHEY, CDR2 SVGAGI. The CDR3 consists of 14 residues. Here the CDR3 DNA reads TGTGCCAGCAGTTACGGCGGTGGGTATTCACCCCTCCACTTT. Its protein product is CASSYGGGYSPLHF.

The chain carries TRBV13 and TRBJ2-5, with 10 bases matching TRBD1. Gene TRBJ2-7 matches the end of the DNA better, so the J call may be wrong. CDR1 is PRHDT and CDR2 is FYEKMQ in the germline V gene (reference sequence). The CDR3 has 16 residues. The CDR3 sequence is CASSLGEGTGAYEQYF. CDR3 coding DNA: TGTGCCAGCAGCTTAGGAGAGGGGACAGGGGCCTACGAGCAGTACTTC.

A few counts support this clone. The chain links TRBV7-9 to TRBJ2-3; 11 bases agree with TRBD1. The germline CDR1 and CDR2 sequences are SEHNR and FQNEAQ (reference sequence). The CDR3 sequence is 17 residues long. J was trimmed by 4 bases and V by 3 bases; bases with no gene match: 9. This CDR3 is CASSLWTGGAGSDTQYF. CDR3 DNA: TGTGCCAGCAGCTTGTGGACAGGGGGCGCCGGATCAGATACGCAGTATTTT.

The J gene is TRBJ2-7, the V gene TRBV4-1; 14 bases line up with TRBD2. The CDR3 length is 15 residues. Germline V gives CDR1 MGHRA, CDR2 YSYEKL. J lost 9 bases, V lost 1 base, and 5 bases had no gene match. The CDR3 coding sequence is TGCGCCAGCAGCCAAGGCCTGGGACTAGCGGGGGCGCAGTACTTC. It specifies CASSQGLGLAGAQYF.

The CDR3 loop is CASRTSGRHTGELFF. The CDR3, as DNA: TGCGCCAGCAGGACTAGCGGGAGACACACCGGGGAGCTGTTTTTT. The chain employs TRBV10-2 and TRBJ2-2, with 12 nucleotides matching TRBD2. The germline gives CDR1 WSHSY, CDR2 SAAADI. The length of the CDR3 is 15 residues. V dropped 6 bases and J dropped 3; count of bases not matched to a gene: 2.

CDR3 sequence: CASSQEGRRPYEQYF. The DNA for the CDR3 is TGCGCCAGCAGCCAAGAAGGGAGGAGGCCCTACGAGCAGTACTTC. This chain joins TRBV4-3 and TRBJ2-7; tentatively, D is TRBD2 (6 bases). The V and J ends lost 0 bases and 2 bases respectively, with 11 bases between them. CDR3 length: 15 amino acids. The germline V gene encodes CDR1 LGHNA and CDR2 YSLEER.

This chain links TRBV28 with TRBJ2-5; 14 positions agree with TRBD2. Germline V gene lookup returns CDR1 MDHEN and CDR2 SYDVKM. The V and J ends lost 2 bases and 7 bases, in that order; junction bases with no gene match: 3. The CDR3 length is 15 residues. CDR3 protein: CASSLGTSGGGTQYF. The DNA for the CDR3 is TGTGCCAGCAGTTTAGGGACTAGCGGGGGTGGGACCCAGTACTTC.

Here the CDR3 DNA reads TGCGCCAGCAGCCAAGATAGAGCGGGAGTCTACGAGCAGTACTTC. It specifies CASSQDRAGVYEQYF. The chain is built from TRBV4-3 and TRBJ2-7, with TRBD2 matching 8 bases. V dropped 0 bases and J dropped 3; count of bases not matched to a gene: 4. CDR1 is LGHNA and CDR2 is YSLEER in the germline V gene. The CDR3 loop spans 15 amino acids.

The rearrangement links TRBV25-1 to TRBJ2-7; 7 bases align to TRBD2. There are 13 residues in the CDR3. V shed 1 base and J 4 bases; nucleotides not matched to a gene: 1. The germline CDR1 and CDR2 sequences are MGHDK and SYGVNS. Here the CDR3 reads CASSEWGGYEQYF. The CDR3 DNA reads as TGTGCCAGCAGTGAATGGGGGGGGTACGAGCAGTACTTC.

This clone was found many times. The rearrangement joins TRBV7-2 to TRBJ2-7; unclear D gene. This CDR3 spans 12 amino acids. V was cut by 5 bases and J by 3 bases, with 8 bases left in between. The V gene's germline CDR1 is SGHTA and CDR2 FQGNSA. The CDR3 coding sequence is TGTGCCAGCAGCCACTCCATCTACGAGCAGTACTTC. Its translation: CASSHSIYEQYF.

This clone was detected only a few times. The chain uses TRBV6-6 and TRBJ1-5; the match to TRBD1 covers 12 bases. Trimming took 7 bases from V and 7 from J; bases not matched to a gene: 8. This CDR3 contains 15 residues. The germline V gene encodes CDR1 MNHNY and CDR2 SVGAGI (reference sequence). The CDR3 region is CASIPGTGGEQPQHF. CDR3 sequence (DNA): TGTGCCAGCATCCCCGGGACAGGGGGCGAACAGCCCCAGCATTTT.

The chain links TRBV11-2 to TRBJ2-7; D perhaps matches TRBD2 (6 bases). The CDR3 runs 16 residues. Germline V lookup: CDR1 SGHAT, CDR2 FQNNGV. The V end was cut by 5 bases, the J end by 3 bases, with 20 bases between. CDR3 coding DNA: TGTGCCAGCAGCGGCTGGACCGGGACTTCCATCTACGAGCAGTACTTC. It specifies CASSGWTGTSIYEQYF.

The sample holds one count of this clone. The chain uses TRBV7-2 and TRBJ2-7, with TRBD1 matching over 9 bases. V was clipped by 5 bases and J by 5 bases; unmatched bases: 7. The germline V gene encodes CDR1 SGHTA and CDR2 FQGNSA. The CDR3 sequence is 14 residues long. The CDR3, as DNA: TGTGCCAGCAGCCGCCGGGACAGGGACCACGAGCAGTACTTC. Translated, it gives CASSRRDRDHEQYF.